These 17 T cell receptor beta chains were all obtained from the same sample, sequenced in a study of vaccination and CD4 T cells after COVID-19. Regarding treatment: roughly 10-day PBMC culture with coronavirus spike peptide pools or control peptides (ViraFEST assay). Sequencing of the DNA from cultured CD4+ T cells was carried out with the Oncomine TCR Beta short-read assay. TCRdb called the PCR reads again in MiXCR, with one record for every CDR3 protein. The sample lists fewer than 20,000 distinct CDR3 sequences; about 50% were seen once. These receptors' targets are unknown. Sequenced input: CD4+ T cells from blood, cultured in vitro. All receptors derive from a human donor who had recovered from COVID-19.

This clonotype was seen more than once but under ten times. The chain has TRBV19 and TRBJ1-1, with 11 bases aligning to TRBD1. Germline lookup yields CDR1 LNHDA and CDR2 SQIVND (reference sequence). CDR3 length equals 16 residues. V gave up 7 bases and J gave up 6 bases; unmatched junction bases: 13. The CDR3 region is CASNTPGQGDRAEAFF. In DNA, the CDR3 is TGTGCCAGTAATACACCGGGACAGGGGGATAGGGCTGAAGCTTTCTTT.

The chain has TRBV2 and TRBJ1-2, with a tentative D call TRBD1 (5 bases). Germline-derived CDR1 and CDR2 are SNHLY and FYNNEI. This CDR3 is built from 13 residues. Deletions cut 6 bases from V and 4 bases from J, with 12 bases between. As DNA, the CDR3 is TGTGCCAGCAGCGTCGATGGGACCTATGGCTACACCTTC. It specifies CASSVDGTYGYTF.

CDR3: CASSGSGRKLFF. The CDR3 DNA sequence: TGTGCCAGCAGTGGAAGCGGGAGAAAACTGTTTTTT. This sequence joins TRBV2 and TRBJ1-4; D uncertain. This CDR3 spans 12 amino acids. Germline V lookup: CDR1 SNHLY, CDR2 FYNNEI. V lost 4 bases and J 10 bases, leaving 10 bases between the germline ends.

The genes are TRBV6-4 and TRBJ1-3; unclear D gene. This CDR3 has 15 residues. Germline values: CDR1 MRHNA, CDR2 SNTAGT. Trimming took off 4 bases at V and 0 bases at J, with 10 bases between the two ends. The CDR3 loop reads CASSGGPSSGNTIYF. The CDR3 DNA follows: TGTGCCAGCAGTGGAGGGCCGAGCTCTGGAAACACCATATATTTT.

This clonotype was found once. The chain links TRBV11-3 to TRBJ1-1; the D gene is possibly TRBD1 (6 bases). The germline V gene has CDR1 SGHNT and CDR2 YENEEA. The V end was cut by 1 base, the J end by 0 bases, with 18 bases between. The CDR3 is made up of 18 amino acids. DNA of the CDR3: TGTGCCAGCAGCTTAGGAATGGGTCAGGGGCGGATGAACACTGAAGCTTTCTTT. Its protein is CASSLGMGQGRMNTEAFF.

The chain is built from TRBV11-3 and TRBJ2-5; TRBD2 matches at 14 bases. The V gene end was trimmed by 1 base and the J gene end by 5 bases; junction bases not matched to a gene: 0. Germline V gene sequence: CDR1 SGHNT, CDR2 YENEEA. This CDR3 contains 15 residues. The CDR3 DNA sequence: TGTGCCAGCAGCTTAGGGACTAGCGGGGGGGAGACCCAGTACTTC. This codes for CASSLGTSGGETQYF.

V is TRBV3-1 and J is TRBJ1-2, with TRBD1 matching over 7 bases. Germline CDR1 reads LGHDT; CDR2 reads YNNKEL (reference sequence). V trimming: 4 bases; J trimming: 0 bases; junction bases outside the gene matches: 5. The CDR3 is 15 residues long. CDR3 sequence reads: CASSRQGGANYGYTF. Written as DNA, the CDR3 is TGTGCCAGCAGCCGGCAGGGGGGAGCTAACTATGGCTACACCTTC.

This clonotype was counted only a few times. V is TRBV6-5 and J is TRBJ1-2; TRBD1 matches at 9 bases. The CDR3 contains 15 residues. CDR1 is MNHEY and CDR2 is SVGAGI in the germline V gene. The ends lost 2 bases at V and 4 bases at J; junction bases unmatched: 5. The CDR3 DNA sequence: TGTGCCAGCAGTTACAGGGGACAGGGAGGCTATGGCTACACCTTC. The encoded protein is CASSYRGQGGYGYTF.

The sample holds a few counts of this clonotype. The V and J genes are TRBV20-1 and TRBJ2-2, with 7 bases fitting TRBD1. The germline gives CDR1 DFQATT, CDR2 SNEGSKA (reference sequence). The CDR3 loop spans 16 amino acids. The junction had 5 bases not matched to a gene; V was cut back by 0 bases and J by 1 base. The CDR3 bases are TGCAGTGCTAGAGAAACCGGGACAGAGAACACCGGGGAGCTGTTTTTT. Its translation is CSARETGTENTGELFF.

This chain connects TRBV5-1 to TRBJ1-1, with unresolved D. Germline-derived CDR1 and CDR2 are SGHRS and YFSETQ. V lost 4 bases and J 2 bases, leaving 15 bases between the germline ends. The CDR3 has 15 amino acids. This CDR3 reads CASSPLTGSNTEAFF. Here the CDR3 DNA reads TGCGCCAGCAGCCCCCTAACCGGGAGCAACACTGAAGCTTTCTTT.

This chain links TRBV12-3 or TRBV12-4 with TRBJ1-3; possible D gene TRBD1, 5 bases. The CDR3 extends over 14 amino acids. The V end was cut by 3 bases, the J end by 4 bases, with 10 bases between. CDR3 sequence: CASSFGREGNTIYF. The CDR3 DNA reads as TGTGCCAGCAGTTTCGGCAGGGAAGGAAACACCATATATTTT.

The chain is built from TRBV25-1 and TRBJ1-6; TRBD1 agrees at 7 bases. Germline loops: CDR1 MGHDK, CDR2 SYGVNS. Trimming removed 2 bases from V and 10 bases from J; junction bases left unmatched: 8. The CDR3 sequence is 15 residues long. CDR3 region: CASSEGSGTDSPLHF. CDR3 nucleotide sequence: TGTGCCAGCAGTGAAGGGAGCGGGACAGACTCACCCCTCCACTTT.

The chain has TRBV20-1 and TRBJ1-1; D remains ambiguous. The CDR3 sequence is 16 residues long. Germline values: CDR1 DFQATT, CDR2 SNEGSKA (reference sequence). Trimming pared 1 base from V and 0 bases from J, leaving 15 bases between. CDR3 nucleotides: TGCAGTGCTAGAGGCAAGGGTGGGAGAATGAACACTGAAGCTTTCTTT. It yields the protein CSARGKGGRMNTEAFF.

The CDR3 DNA follows: TGCGCCAGCAGCCAAGGCTTGACAGGAGGCGCGGTAGATACGCAGTATTTT. Protein product: CASSQGLTGGAVDTQYF. J is TRBJ2-3 and V is TRBV4-3, with D perhaps TRBD1 (6 bases). Germline CDR1 is LGHNA and CDR2 is YSLEER. This CDR3 spans 17 amino acids. V lost 1 base and J lost 5, with 19 bases in between.

The chain links TRBV20-1 to TRBJ1-5; D is unresolved. This CDR3 contains 15 residues. CDR1 DFQATT and CDR2 SNEGSKA come from the germline V gene (reference sequence). V was clipped by 0 bases and J by 6 bases, with 15 bases between them. CDR3: CSARDNRGRGQPQHF. The CDR3 DNA reads TGCAGTGCTAGAGACAACAGAGGGAGAGGTCAGCCCCAGCATTTT.

This chain links TRBV20-1 with TRBJ1-2, with 8 bases identical to TRBD1. Germline assignment: CDR1 DFQATT and CDR2 SNEGSKA (reference sequence). This CDR3 has 17 amino acids. V trimming: 6 bases; J trimming: 4 bases; junction bases outside the gene matches: 19. This CDR3 is CSALLTGVAGGAYGYTF. The CDR3 DNA reads TGCAGTGCCCTACTGACAGGGGTCGCCGGGGGTGCCTATGGCTACACCTTC.

This clonotype has more than one count but fewer than ten. The V call is TRBV11-3, the J call TRBJ1-1, with D hard to call. V was trimmed by 3 bases and J by 9 bases, leaving 17 bases between them. Germline V CDR1 and CDR2: SGHNT, YENEEA. The CDR3 totals 14 residues. The CDR3 DNA is TGTGCCAGCAGCTTCCCAAACCCGAGGGAGAAAGCTTTCTTT. Its translation: CASSFPNPREKAFF.